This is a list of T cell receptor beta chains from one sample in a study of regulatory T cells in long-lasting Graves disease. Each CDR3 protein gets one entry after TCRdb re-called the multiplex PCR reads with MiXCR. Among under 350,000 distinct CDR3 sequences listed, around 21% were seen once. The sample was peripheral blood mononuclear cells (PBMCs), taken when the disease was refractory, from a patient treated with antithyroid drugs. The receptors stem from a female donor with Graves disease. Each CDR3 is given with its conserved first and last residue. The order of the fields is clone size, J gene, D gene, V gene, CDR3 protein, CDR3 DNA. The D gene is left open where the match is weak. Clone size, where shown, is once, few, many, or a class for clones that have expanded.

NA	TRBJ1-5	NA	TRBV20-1	CSARDWGQPSNQPQHF	TGCAGTGCTAGAGATTGGGGACAACCTAGCAATCAGCCCCAGCATTTT
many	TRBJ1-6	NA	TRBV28	CASGSPYNSPLHF	TGTGCCAGCGGCAGTCCCTATAATTCACCCCTCCACTTT
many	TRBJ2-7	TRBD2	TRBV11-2	CASSSGLAGRGQYF	TGTGCCAGCAGCTCAGGACTAGCGGGAAGGGGGCAGTACTTC
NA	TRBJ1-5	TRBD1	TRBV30	CAWSVGTGNQPQHF	TGTGCCTGGAGTGTTGGGACAGGCAATCAGCCCCAGCATTTT
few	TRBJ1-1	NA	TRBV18	CASSPGFSGNTEAFF	TGTGCCAGCTCACCAGGGTTTTCGGGGAACACTGAAGCTTTCTTT
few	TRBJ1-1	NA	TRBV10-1	CASSDQNRDTEAFF	TGCGCCAGCAGTGACCAAAACCGGGACACTGAAGCTTTCTTT
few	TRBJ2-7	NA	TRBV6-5	CASSSVSEQYF	TGTGCCAGCAGTTCGGTTTCGGAGCAGTACTTC
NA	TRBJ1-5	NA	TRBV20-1	CSAPRAPNQPQHF	TGCAGTGCTCCCCGGGCTCCAAATCAGCCCCAGCATTTT
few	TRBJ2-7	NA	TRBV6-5	CASSYGAAGSYEQYF	TGTGCCAGCAGTTACGGTGCGGCGGGCTCCTACGAGCAGTACTTC
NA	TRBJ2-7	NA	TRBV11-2	CASSLATLREQYF	TGTGCCAGCAGCTTAGCGACCTTGCGGGAGCAGTACTTC
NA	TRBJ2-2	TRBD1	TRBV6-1	CASSLDRGWPGELFF	TGTGCCAGCAGCCTCGACAGGGGGTGGCCCGGGGAGCTGTTTTTT
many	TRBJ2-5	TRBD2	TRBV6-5	CASSYPQLAGNYGESQETQYF	TGTGCCAGCAGTTACCCCCAACTAGCGGGGAATTACGGAGAAAGCCAAGAGACCCAGTACTTC
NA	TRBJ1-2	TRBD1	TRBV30	CAWSTKGTGGGYTF	TGTGCCTGGAGCACCAAGGGGACAGGGGGTGGCTACACCTTC
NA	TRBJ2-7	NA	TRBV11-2	CASSLGQVLPSYEQYF	TGTGCCAGCAGCTTAGGACAGGTCCTACCTTCCTACGAGCAGTACTTC
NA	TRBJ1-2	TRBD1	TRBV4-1	CASSQRQGDSNYGYTF	TGCGCCAGCAGCCAACGACAGGGGGACTCCAACTATGGCTACACCTTC
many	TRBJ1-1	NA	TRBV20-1	CSARGSLDTEAFF	TGCAGTGCTAGAGGCAGCTTAGACACTGAAGCTTTCTTT
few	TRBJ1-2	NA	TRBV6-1	CASSRGQSSSGYTF	TGTGCCAGCAGTCGAGGACAGTCAAGCTCTGGCTACACCTTC
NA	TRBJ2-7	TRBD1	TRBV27	CASRGQPDSYEQYF	TGTGCCAGCAGGGGACAGCCGGACTCCTACGAGCAGTACTTC
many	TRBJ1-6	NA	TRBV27	CASRTWGNSPLHF	TGTGCCAGCAGAACGTGGGGAAATTCACCCCTCCACTTT
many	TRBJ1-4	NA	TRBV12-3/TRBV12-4	CASSLGGIWEKLFF	TGTGCCAGCAGTTTAGGTGGGATTTGGGAAAAACTGTTTTTT
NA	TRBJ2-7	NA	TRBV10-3	CAISPDGSWGYEQYF	TGTGCCATCAGTCCGGACGGGAGTTGGGGCTACGAGCAGTACTTC
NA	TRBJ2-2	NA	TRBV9	CASSVAWRSSGELFF	TGTGCCAGCAGCGTAGCTTGGCGGAGCTCCGGGGAGCTGTTTTTT
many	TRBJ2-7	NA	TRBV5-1	CASSSMVSYEQYF	TGCGCCAGCAGCTCAATGGTGTCCTACGAGCAGTACTTC
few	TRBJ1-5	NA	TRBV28	CASCPWAGAQPQHF	TGTGCCAGCTGCCCATGGGCAGGAGCTCAGCCCCAGCATTTT
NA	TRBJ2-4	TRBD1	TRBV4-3	CASSQDRGTGANIQYF	TGCGCCAGCAGCCAAGACCGGGGGACAGGGGCCAACATTCAGTACTTC
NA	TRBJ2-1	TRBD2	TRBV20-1	CSARAGLAKNEQFF	TGCAGTGCTAGAGCGGGACTAGCAAAAAATGAGCAGTTCTTC
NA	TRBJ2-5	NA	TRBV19	CASSIDRDDEETQYF	TGTGCCAGTAGTATAGATCGGGACGATGAGGAGACCCAGTACTTC
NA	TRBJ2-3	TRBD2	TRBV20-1	CSASGVGTSPKLSTDTQYF	TGCAGTGCTAGCGGGGTCGGGACTAGCCCCAAGCTAAGCACAGATACGCAGTATTTT
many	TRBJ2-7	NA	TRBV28	CASSFFRNHEQYF	TGTGCCAGCAGTTTTTTTAGGAACCACGAGCAGTACTTC
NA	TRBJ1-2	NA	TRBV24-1	CATSVANYGYTF	TGTGCCACCAGCGTAGCTAACTATGGCTACACCTTC
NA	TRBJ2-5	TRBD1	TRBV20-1	CSARDLDRGRETQYF	TGCAGTGCTAGAGATTTGGACAGGGGACGGGAGACCCAGTACTTC
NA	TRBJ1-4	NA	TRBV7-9	CASSLVDRSLFF	TGTGCCAGCAGCTTAGTAGACAGGAGCCTGTTTTTT
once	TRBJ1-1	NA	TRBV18	CASSPSGDIEAFF	TGTGCCAGCTCACCGTCTGGCGACATTGAAGCTTTCTTT
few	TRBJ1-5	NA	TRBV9	CASSEEGVNQPQHF	TGTGCCAGCAGCGAAGAGGGTGTAAATCAGCCCCAGCATTTT
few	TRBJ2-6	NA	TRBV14	CASSQGRRGANVLTF	TGTGCCAGCAGCCAAGGTAGAAGGGGGGCCAACGTCCTGACTTTC
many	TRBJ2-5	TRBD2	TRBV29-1	CSVDGYRAGGLAGGGETQYF	TGCAGCGTTGACGGCTACAGGGCGGGAGGACTAGCGGGAGGAGGTGAGACCCAGTACTTC
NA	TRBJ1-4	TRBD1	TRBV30	CAWRGTATNEKLFF	TGTGCCTGGAGGGGGACAGCAACTAATGAAAAACTGTTTTTT
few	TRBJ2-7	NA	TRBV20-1	CSAKPTPDYSYEQYF	TGCAGTGCTAAACCGACGCCCGACTACTCCTACGAGCAGTACTTC
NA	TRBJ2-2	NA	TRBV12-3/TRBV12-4	CASLMGLVNTGELFF	TGTGCCAGCTTAATGGGACTGGTGAACACCGGGGAGCTGTTTTTT
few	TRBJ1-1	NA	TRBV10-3	CAISENFFTPLTEAFF	TGTGCCATCAGTGAAAACTTTTTTACCCCCTTGACTGAAGCTTTCTTT
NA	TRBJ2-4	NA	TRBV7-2	CASSSSERNIQYF	TGTGCCAGCAGCTCCTCCGAGAGGAACATTCAGTACTTC
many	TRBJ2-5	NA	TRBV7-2	CASSLGHRETQYF	TGTGCCAGCAGCTTAGGGCATAGGGAGACCCAGTACTTC
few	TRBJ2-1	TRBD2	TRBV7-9	CASSSLAGEEPYNEQFF	TGTGCCAGCAGCTCCCTAGCGGGGGAAGAGCCCTACAATGAGCAGTTCTTC
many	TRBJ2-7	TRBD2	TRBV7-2	CASSLASLAGGHYEQYF	TGTGCCAGCAGCTTAGCCTCACTAGCGGGAGGCCACTACGAGCAGTACTTC
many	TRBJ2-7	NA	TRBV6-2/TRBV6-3	CASSYGDASSYEQYF	TGTGCCAGCAGTTATGGCGACGCCTCCTCCTACGAGCAGTACTTC
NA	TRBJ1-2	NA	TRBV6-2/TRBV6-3	CASSDTWGTFYGYTF	TGTGCCAGCAGCGATACCTGGGGGACTTTCTATGGCTACACCTTC
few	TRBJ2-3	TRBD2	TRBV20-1	CSARQTSGSSDTQYF	TGCAGTGCTCGACAAACTAGCGGGAGCTCAGATACGCAGTATTTT
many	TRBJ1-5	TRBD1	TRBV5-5	CASSLSQGAQPQHF	TGTGCCAGCAGCTTGTCGCAGGGGGCCCAGCCCCAGCATTTT
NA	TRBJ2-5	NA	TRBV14	CACSRTQETQYF	TGTGCCTGCAGCCGGACGCAAGAGACCCAGTACTTC
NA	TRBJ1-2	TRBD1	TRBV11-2	CASRQGTENYGYTF	TGCGCCAGCAGACAGGGGACGGAGAACTATGGCTACACCTTC
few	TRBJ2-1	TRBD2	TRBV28	CATRMIAGGPGNEQFF	TGTGCCACCCGGATGATAGCGGGAGGGCCGGGCAATGAGCAGTTCTTC
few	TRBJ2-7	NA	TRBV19	CASSTGGSSYEQYF	TGTGCCAGTAGTACAGGGGGGAGCTCCTACGAGCAGTACTTC
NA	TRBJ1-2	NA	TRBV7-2	CASTSGHYGYTF	TGTGCCAGCACCAGTGGCCACTATGGCTACACCTTC
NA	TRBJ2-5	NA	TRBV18	CASSPRGSETQYF	TGTGCCAGCTCACCGAGGGGGTCAGAGACCCAGTACTTC
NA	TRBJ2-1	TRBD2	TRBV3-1	CASSQGTSGMGNNEQFF	TGTGCCAGCAGCCAAGGGACTAGCGGGATGGGGAATAATGAGCAGTTCTTC
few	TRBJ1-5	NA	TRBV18	CAHGLGASSGNQPQHF	TGTGCCCACGGACTTGGGGCCTCGAGCGGCAATCAGCCCCAGCATTTT
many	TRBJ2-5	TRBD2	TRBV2	CASSASGSIGQETQYF	TGTGCCAGCAGTGCTAGCGGGAGCATAGGACAAGAGACCCAGTACTTC